A single sample gave rise to the 14 T cell receptor beta chains below, sequenced in a study of cytomegalovirus exposure and HLA in healthy donors. PCR was performed using 60 Vbeta and 13 Jbeta primers. Data came from immunoSEQ multiplex PCR; TCRdb stores just in-frame clones and leaves some out. The table has under 150,000 clones, less than 80% seen once. Sequences were obtained from PBMCs. The receptors derive from a man aged 50 or older in good health and CMV-seropositive.

Turning to this clone: This likely comes from a read error, as the CDR3 has no conserved phenylalanine or tryptophan at its end. The DNA is omitted, as the CDR3 cannot be located on it reliably, and the CDR3 follows TCRdb's listing. This chain connects TRBV11-3 to TRBJ1-1; the DNA was not compared with TRBD1, the D call given in the table. The CDR3 comprises 13 residues, both ends counted. Germline loops: CDR1 SGHNT, CDR2 YENEEA. The CDR3 spells CASSLDRDRGPML.

The CDR3 DNA reads as TGTGCCAGCAGCGCCTCACTAGGTAGCCAAGAGACCCAGTACTTC. The encoded protein is CASSASLGSQETQYF. The rearrangement links TRBV5-8 to TRBJ2-5; possible D gene TRBD2, 5 bases. This CDR3 region has 15 residues. Trimming cost V 4 bases and J 1 base, with 14 bases left between them. The V gene's germline CDR1 is SGHTS and CDR2 YDEGEE.

J is TRBJ1-1 and V is TRBV2, with 10 bases fitting TRBD1. CDR1 is SNHLY and CDR2 is FYNNEI in the germline V gene. V shed 7 bases, J shed 4 bases, and the junction held 3 bases outside the gene matches. This CDR3 region has 13 residues. As DNA, the CDR3 is TGTGCCAGCACAGGGGACAGGGGCACTGAAGCTTTCTTT. Translated, it gives CASTGDRGTEAFF.

The chain is built from TRBV6-6 and TRBJ2-5, with D maybe TRBD1 (5 bases). The CDR3 is made up of 15 amino acids. V shed 2 bases and J shed 2 bases, with 12 bases lying between them. Germline CDR1 reads MNHNY; CDR2 reads SVGAGI (reference sequence). The CDR3 nucleotides are TGTGCCAGCAGTTACCAGGGTCCGGTACAAGAGACCCAGTACTTC. Encoded protein: CASSYQGPVQETQYF.

A few counts support this clone. This chain uses TRBV9 with TRBJ2-6; TRBD1 matches at 9 bases. V was pared by 2 bases and J by 1 base, with 4 bases of the junction left unmatched. Germline lookup yields CDR1 SGDLS and CDR2 YYNGEE. The CDR3 is 17 residues long. The CDR3 is CASSVTGGVSGANVLTF. In DNA, the CDR3 is TGTGCCAGCAGCGTCACAGGGGGCGTTTCTGGGGCCAACGTCCTGACTTTC.

The rearrangement uses TRBV19 and TRBJ1-2, with TRBD1 identical over 7 bases. Germline loops: CDR1 LNHDA, CDR2 SQIVND (reference sequence). V lost 5 bases to trimming and J lost 4 bases; unmatched junction nucleotides: 10. CDR3 size: 15 residues. The CDR3 loop is CASSSPDRMAYGYTF. The CDR3 bases are TGTGCCAGTAGTTCCCCGGACAGGATGGCCTATGGCTACACCTTC.

The CDR3 nucleotides read TGTGCCAGCAGAGCCCGACAGGGAGAAGGATATGGCTACACCTTC. This gives the protein CASRARQGEGYGYTF. The chain is built from TRBV6-4 and TRBJ1-2; 7 bases line up with TRBD1. The CDR3 sequence is 15 residues long. Germline-derived CDR1 and CDR2 are MRHNA and SNTAGT. V was clipped by 6 bases and J by 5 bases; unmatched bases: 12.

The V and J genes are TRBV15 and TRBJ1-5; D not resolved. The germline V gene has CDR1 LNHNV and CDR2 YYDKDF (reference sequence). The CDR3 runs 17 residues. Trimming pared 3 bases from V and 2 bases from J, leaving 17 bases between. The CDR3 reads CATSRHFGSEGNQPQHF. Here the CDR3 DNA reads TGTGCCACCAGCAGGCACTTTGGGTCCGAGGGCAATCAGCCCCAGCATTTT.

This chain joins TRBV19 and TRBJ2-2; D gene uncertain. Trimming took 4 bases from V and 1 from J, leaving 10 bases between them. This CDR3 is built from 15 residues. From germline, CDR1 is LNHDA and CDR2 SQIVND (reference sequence). CDR3 sequence (DNA): TGTGCCAGTAGTAATGTGTTCGGGAACACCGGGGAGCTGTTTTTT. Translating gives CASSNVFGNTGELFF.

In its sample, this clone was seen a few times. The V gene is TRBV9, the J gene TRBJ1-4; no firm D call. The CDR3 runs 15 residues. Germline lookup yields CDR1 SGDLS and CDR2 YYNGEE. The V end lost 2 bases, the J end lost 2 bases, and 10 bases lay between the germline ends. The CDR3 loop is CASSVSPNTNEKLFF. The CDR3 coding sequence is TGTGCCAGCAGCGTTAGCCCTAATACTAATGAAAAACTGTTTTTT.

This chain uses TRBV6-5 with TRBJ2-7; 9 bases line up with TRBD1. The germline CDR1 and CDR2 sequences are MNHEY and SVGAGI. This CDR3 is built from 15 residues. V lost 7 bases and J lost 4; bases outside the gene matches: 11. The CDR3 DNA follows: TGTGCCAGCAAGACCGGGACAGGGTTGAGGTACGAGCAGTACTTC. Its protein is CASKTGTGLRYEQYF.

This chain connects TRBV6-1 to TRBJ1-6; D remains unclear. The CDR3 loop spans 15 amino acids. V was trimmed by 1 base and J by 7 bases, leaving 11 bases between them. The germline gives CDR1 MNHNS, CDR2 SASEGT. The CDR3 bases are TGTGCCAGCAGTGAAGTCTGGGCGTCAAATTCACCCCTCCACTTT. It yields the protein CASSEVWASNSPLHF.

This rearrangement joins TRBV5-6 to TRBJ2-7; D may be TRBD1 (6 bases). Per the germline V gene, CDR1 is SGHDT and CDR2 is YYEEEE. V gave up 4 bases and J gave up 4 bases, with 12 bases separating them. The CDR3 extends over 13 amino acids. CDR3 amino acids: CASSMGQVYEQYF. CDR3 DNA: TGTGCCAGCAGCATGGGACAAGTATACGAGCAGTACTTC.

The chain uses TRBV7-2 and TRBJ2-5, with 11 bases aligning to TRBD2. Germline V lookup: CDR1 SGHTA, CDR2 FQGNSA. The CDR3 runs to 15 residues. The V and J ends lost 6 bases and 5 bases, in that order; junction bases with no gene match: 8. The CDR3 reads CASRSTSGSWETQYF. The CDR3 DNA reads as TGTGCCAGCAGGTCCACTAGCGGGAGCTGGGAGACCCAGTACTTC.